The TCR beta chain described here comes from a study of blood T cell repertoires in COVID-19. Turning to the study itself: COVID-19 samples collected from the United States, Italy and Spain covered acute and convalescent phases. From T cells, B-cell-depleted T cells, or PBMCs came the material, which was cDNA or gDNA.

Assay used: immunoSEQ multiplex PCR; TCRdb lists only in-frame clones, some missing. The sample lists 150,000 or so clones, 90% seen once, with approximately 0.5% in the top ten. Trimming shortened V by 5 bases and J by 8 bases, and 24 bases separated the two germline ends. The germline gives CDR1 SEHNR, CDR2 FQNEAQ (reference sequence). This CDR3 is built from 17 residues. The sequence was obtained from a man in his fifties or sixties with acute or convalescent COVID-19. V usage is TRBV7-9 and J usage is TRBJ1-4, with D perhaps TRBD1 (6 bases). The material sequenced was peripheral blood. The CDR3 DNA is TGTGCCAGCAGCGGTCGGGACACCGGTAGAATAGGCGAAAAACTGTTTTTT. Amino acids: CASSGRDTGRIGEKLFF.